The text below deals with one TCR beta chain. The entry originates in a study of response to subunit inactivated influenza vaccine. TCRdb used MiXCR to reprocess the RT-PCR reads, holding one entry per CDR3 protein. The sample has about 570,000 distinct CDR3 sequences, over 9.5% seen once. The receptor comes from a man in his forties or fifties who received an inactivated influenza vaccine. Sequences were derived from PBMCs from blood, sampled on the day of vaccination.

The CDR3 reads CSARVAGTVLNEAFF. The CDR3 DNA sequence: TGCAGTGCTAGAGTGGCCGGGACAGTATTAAATGAAGCTTTCTTT. This sequence joins TRBV20-1 and TRBJ1-1, with 7 nucleotides matching TRBD1. V shed 1 base and J 7 bases; nucleotides not matched to a gene: 12. The CDR3 has 15 residues. Germline lookup yields CDR1 DFQATT and CDR2 SNEGSKA (reference sequence).